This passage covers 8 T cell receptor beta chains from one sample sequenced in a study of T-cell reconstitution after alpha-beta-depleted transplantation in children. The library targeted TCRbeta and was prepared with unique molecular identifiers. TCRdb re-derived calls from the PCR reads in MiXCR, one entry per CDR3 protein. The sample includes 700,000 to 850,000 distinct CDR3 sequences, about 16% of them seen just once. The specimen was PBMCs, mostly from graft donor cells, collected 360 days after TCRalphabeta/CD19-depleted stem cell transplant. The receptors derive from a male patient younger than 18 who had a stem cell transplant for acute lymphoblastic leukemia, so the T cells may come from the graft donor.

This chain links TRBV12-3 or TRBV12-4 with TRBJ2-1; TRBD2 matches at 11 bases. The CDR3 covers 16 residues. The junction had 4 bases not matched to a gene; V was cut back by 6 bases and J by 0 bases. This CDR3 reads CASRWGLAVSYNEQFF. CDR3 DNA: TGTGCCAGCAGGTGGGGACTAGCGGTCTCCTACAATGAGCAGTTCTTC.

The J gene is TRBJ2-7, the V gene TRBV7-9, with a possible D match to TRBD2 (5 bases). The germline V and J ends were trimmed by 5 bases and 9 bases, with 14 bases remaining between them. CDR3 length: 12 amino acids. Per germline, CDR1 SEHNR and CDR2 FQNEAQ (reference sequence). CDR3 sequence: CASSPPSWAQYF. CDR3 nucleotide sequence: TGTGCCAGCAGCCCGCCTAGCTGGGCGCAGTACTTC. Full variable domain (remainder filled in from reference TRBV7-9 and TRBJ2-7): DTGVSQNPRHKITKRGQNVTFRCDPISEHNRLYWYRQTLGQGPEFLTYFQNEAQLEKSRLLSDRFSAERPKGSFSTLEIQRTEQGDSAMYLCASSPPSWAQYFGPGTRLTVT.

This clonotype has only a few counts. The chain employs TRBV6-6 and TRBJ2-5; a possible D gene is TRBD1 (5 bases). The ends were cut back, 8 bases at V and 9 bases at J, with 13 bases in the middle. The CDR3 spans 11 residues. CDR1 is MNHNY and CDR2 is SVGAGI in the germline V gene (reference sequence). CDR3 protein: CASRSIGAQYF. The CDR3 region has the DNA TGTGCCAGCCGATCAATAGGGGCCCAGTACTTC.

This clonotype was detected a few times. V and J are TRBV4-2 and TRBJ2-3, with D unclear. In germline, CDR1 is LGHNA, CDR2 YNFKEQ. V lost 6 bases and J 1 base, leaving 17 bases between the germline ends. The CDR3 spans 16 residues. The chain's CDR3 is CASRAIGNSRTDTQYF. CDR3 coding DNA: TGTGCCAGCAGAGCAATAGGGAATAGCCGCACAGATACGCAGTATTTT.

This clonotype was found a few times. The CDR3 bases are TGCGCCAGCAGCGCGAGCGGAGTTCAGTTCTTC. Translation: CASSASGVQFF. V gene TRBV5-1 combines with J gene TRBJ2-1; perhaps TRBD2 as D (5 bases). The CDR3 sequence is 11 residues long. Germline V gene lookup returns CDR1 SGHRS and CDR2 YFSETQ. V lost 4 bases and J lost 13, with 12 bases in between.

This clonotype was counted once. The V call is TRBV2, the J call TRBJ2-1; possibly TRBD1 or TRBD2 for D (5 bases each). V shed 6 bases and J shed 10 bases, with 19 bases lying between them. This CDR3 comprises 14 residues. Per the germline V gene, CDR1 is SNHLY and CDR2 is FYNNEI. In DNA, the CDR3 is TGTGCCAGCAGCAGGGAAGAGGTAGGGACCGAGCAGTTCTTC. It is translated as CASSREEVGTEQFF. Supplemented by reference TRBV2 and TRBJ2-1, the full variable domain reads EPEVTQTPSHQVTQMGQEVILRCVPISNHLYFYWYRQILGQKVEFLVSFYNNEISEKSEIFDDQFSVERPDGSNFTLKIRSTKLEDSAMYFCASSREEVGTEQFFGPGTRLTVL.

CDR3 nucleotide sequence: TGTGCCAGCTCTCGGCTAGAGCGGGAGGGCCATTTCAACCTTGCGGATACGCAGTATTTT. This translates into CASSRLEREGHFNLADTQYF. This chain uses TRBV18 with TRBJ2-3, with 10 bases that match TRBD2. Germline V CDR1 and CDR2: KGHSH, LQKENI. With V trimmed by 6 bases and J by 6 bases, 24 bases remained unmatched. This CDR3 contains 20 residues. Full variable domain (rest looked up from reference TRBV18 and TRBJ2-3): NAGVMQNPRHLVRRRGQEARLRCSPMKGHSHVYWYRQLPEEGLKFMVYLQKENIIDESGMPKERFSAEFPKEGPSILRIQQVVRGDSAAYFCASSRLEREGHFNLADTQYFGPGTRLTVL.

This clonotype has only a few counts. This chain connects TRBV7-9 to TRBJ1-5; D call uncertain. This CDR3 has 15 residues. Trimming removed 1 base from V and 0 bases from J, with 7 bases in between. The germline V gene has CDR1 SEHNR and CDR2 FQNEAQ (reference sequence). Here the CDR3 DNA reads TGTGCCAGCAGCTTAGATGGGGTTAGCAATCAGCCCCAGCATTTT. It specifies CASSLDGVSNQPQHF. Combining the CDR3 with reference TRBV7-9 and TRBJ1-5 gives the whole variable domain DTGVSQNPRHKITKRGQNVTFRCDPISEHNRLYWYRQTLGQGPEFLTYFQNEAQLEKSRLLSDRFSAERPKGSFSTLEIQRTEQGDSAMYLCASSLDGVSNQPQHFGDGTRLSIL.